The 12 T cell receptor beta chains presented below share a single source sample, sequenced in a study of T-cell memory formation after mild COVID-19. A single record per CDR3 protein comes from TCRdb applying MiXCR to the 5' RACE reads. The sample lists 400,000 to 500,000 distinct CDR3 sequences, around 17% occurring once. Sequencing was carried out using PBMCs or a T cell subset sorted from them (not recorded which). The receptors stem from a young man who had mild COVID-19 (a few samples of this study predate the infection). Cell type and time point are not known.

This clonotype occurred a few times. The chain recombines TRBV3-1 with TRBJ2-3, with D possibly matching TRBD2 (6 bases). There are 16 residues in the CDR3. CDR1 is LGHDT and CDR2 is YNNKEL in the germline V gene (reference sequence). Deletions cut 0 bases from V and 2 bases from J, with 12 bases between. CDR3 sequence (DNA): TGTGCCAGCAGCCAAGAATCGCGGGGCGACACAGATACGCAGTATTTT. Its translation is CASSQESRGDTDTQYF.

V gene TRBV6-6 combines with J gene TRBJ2-7; 7 nucleotides match TRBD2. This CDR3 region has 15 residues. Germline V gene data show CDR1 as MNHNY and CDR2 as SVGAGI (reference sequence). J lost 0 bases, V lost 0 bases, and 2 bases had no gene match. The CDR3, as DNA: TGTGCCAGCAGTTACTCGGGGGACTACTCCTACGAGCAGTACTTC. Its translation is CASSYSGDYSYEQYF.

This clonotype was observed a few times. J is TRBJ2-3 and V is TRBV7-2, with D possibly being TRBD2 (7 bases). This CDR3 is 14 amino acids long. Germline CDR1 and CDR2: SGHTA and FQGNSA. The V gene lost 2 bases and the J gene lost 5 bases, with 11 bases spanning the gap. CDR3 nucleotide sequence: TGTGCCAGCAGCTTACGGGGGGCGGTAGATACGCAGTATTTT. Its protein is CASSLRGAVDTQYF.

This clonotype was seen a handful of times. V gene TRBV7-9 combines with J gene TRBJ2-7; D may be TRBD2 (6 bases). Looked up from germline, CDR1 is SEHNR and CDR2 is FQNEAQ (reference sequence). The CDR3 covers 12 residues. As DNA, the CDR3 is TGTGCAGCTGGAGGGATTGGATACGAGCAGTACTTC. Protein sequence: CAAGGIGYEQYF.

The V gene is TRBV7-9, the J gene TRBJ1-1; 7 nucleotides match TRBD1. CDR3 length: 13 amino acids. Germline trimming cut 1 base from V and 11 bases from J; bases unmatched to any gene: 7. In germline, CDR1 is SEHNR, CDR2 FQNEAQ (reference sequence). Written as DNA, the CDR3 is TGTGCCAGCAGCTTAGGCGGGGGACAGAGGGCTTTCTTT. This gives the protein CASSLGGGQRAFF.

This clonotype was seen only a few times. The chain recombines TRBV7-9 with TRBJ2-6; tentatively, D is TRBD1 or TRBD2 (5 bases each). V was cut by 8 bases and J by 0 bases, with 14 bases left in between. Germline CDR1 is SEHNR and CDR2 is FQNEAQ (reference sequence). The CDR3 covers 16 residues. The CDR3 here is CASLDERGSGANVLTF. The CDR3 DNA is TGTGCCAGCCTGGACGAGAGGGGCTCTGGGGCCAACGTCCTGACTTTC.

The sample holds a few counts of this clonotype. The rearrangement joins TRBV4-3 to TRBJ2-7; D is possibly TRBD1 (6 bases). CDR3 length: 14 amino acids. Looked up from germline, CDR1 is LGHNA and CDR2 is YSLEER. The V and J ends lost 0 bases and 2 bases respectively, with 8 bases between them. CDR3 amino acids: CASSQERDTYEQYV. The CDR3 region has the DNA TGCGCCAGCAGCCAAGAAAGGGACACCTACGAGCAGTACGTC.

The chain has TRBV4-1 and TRBJ1-1; D unresolved. The V gene's germline CDR1 is MGHRA and CDR2 YSYEKL. The CDR3 spans 12 residues. V dropped 2 bases and J dropped 4 bases, with 5 bases sitting between them. CDR3: CASSQFGTEAFF. DNA for the CDR3: TGCGCCAGCAGCCAATTTGGCACTGAAGCTTTCTTT.

This chain's CDR3 is CASRPTGIGELFF. For the CDR3, the DNA is TGTGCCAGCAGGCCGACAGGAATCGGGGAGCTGTTTTTT. The rearrangement uses TRBV7-3 and TRBJ2-2, with D possibly matching TRBD1 (6 bases). CDR1 is SGHTA and CDR2 is FQGTGA in the germline V gene. The CDR3 spans 13 residues. Trimming removed 6 bases from V and 7 bases from J, with 12 bases in between.

V and J are TRBV12-3 or TRBV12-4 and TRBJ2-5, with D tentatively TRBD1 (6 bases). The CDR3 is made up of 14 amino acids. The germline V and J ends were trimmed by 5 bases and 3 bases, with 13 bases remaining between them. The DNA of the CDR3 is TGTGCCAGCAGTCCCACAGGGTTCGAAGAGACCCAGTACTTC. This encodes CASSPTGFEETQYF.

The chain employs TRBV4-1 and TRBJ1-3; the D is unclear. V lost 0 bases and J lost 0, with 12 bases in between. The CDR3 is 17 residues long. Germline CDR1 and CDR2: MGHRA and YSYEKL. The CDR3 sequence: CASSQEVGSRSGNTIYF. In DNA form, the CDR3 reads TGCGCCAGCAGCCAAGAGGTGGGGAGCCGCTCTGGAAACACCATATATTTT.

This clonotype was found a few times. This chain links TRBV7-2 with TRBJ2-7, with 8 bases that match TRBD1. The CDR3 consists of 14 residues. Germline CDR1 reads SGHTA; CDR2 reads FQGNSA. After removal of 3 bases from V and 3 bases from J, the junction contained 4 bases not matched to a gene. This CDR3 reads CASSFDRGYYEQYF. The CDR3 region has the DNA TGTGCCAGCAGCTTTGACAGGGGCTACTACGAGCAGTACTTC.